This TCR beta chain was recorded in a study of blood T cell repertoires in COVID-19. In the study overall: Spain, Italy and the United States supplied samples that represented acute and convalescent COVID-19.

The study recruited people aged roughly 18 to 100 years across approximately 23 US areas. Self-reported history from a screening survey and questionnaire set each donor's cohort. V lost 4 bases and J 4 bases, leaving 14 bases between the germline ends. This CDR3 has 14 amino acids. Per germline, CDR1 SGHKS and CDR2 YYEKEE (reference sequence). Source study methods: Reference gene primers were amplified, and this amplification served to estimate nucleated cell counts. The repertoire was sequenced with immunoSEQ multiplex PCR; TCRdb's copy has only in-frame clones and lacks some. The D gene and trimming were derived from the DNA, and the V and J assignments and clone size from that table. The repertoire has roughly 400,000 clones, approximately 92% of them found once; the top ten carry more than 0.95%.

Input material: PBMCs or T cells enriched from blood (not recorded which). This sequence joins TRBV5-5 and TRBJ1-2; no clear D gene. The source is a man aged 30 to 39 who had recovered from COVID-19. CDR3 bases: TGTGCCAGCAGCGCGGGCCCTGAGGGCTATGGCTACACCTTC. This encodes CASSAGPEGYGYTF.